This T cell receptor (beta chain) was profiled in a study of response to subunit inactivated influenza vaccine. Study-wide findings and caveats: The authors put forward the suggestion that each seasonal influenza vaccination may bring in only a limited number of new T cells.

This clonotype was observed many times. Its specificity is unknown. TCRdb re-called the RT-PCR reads with MiXCR, one entry per CDR3 protein. Of about 530,000 distinct CDR3 sequences listed, 10% to 15% are singletons. The sequencing here drew on PBMCs from blood, taken roughly 46 days after vaccination. The sequence came from a middle-aged man who received an inactivated influenza vaccine.

The CDR3 loop reads CATWDSFLRSTEAFF. The CDR3 DNA follows: TGTGCCACCTGGGACAGCTTCCTCCGGAGCACTGAAGCTTTCTTT. The genes are TRBV10-3 and TRBJ1-1; TRBD1 agrees at 7 bases. V lost 10 bases and J lost 4; bases outside the gene matches: 15. Germline V CDR1 and CDR2: ENHRY, SYGVKD. The CDR3 has 15 amino acids.